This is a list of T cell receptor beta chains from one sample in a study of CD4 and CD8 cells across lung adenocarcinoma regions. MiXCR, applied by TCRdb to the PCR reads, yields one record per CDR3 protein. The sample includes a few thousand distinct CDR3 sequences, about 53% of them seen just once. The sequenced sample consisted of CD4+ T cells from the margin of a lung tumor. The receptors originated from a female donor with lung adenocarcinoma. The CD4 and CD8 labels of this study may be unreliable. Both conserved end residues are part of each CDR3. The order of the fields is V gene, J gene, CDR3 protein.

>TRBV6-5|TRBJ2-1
CASSYGAGASNEQFF
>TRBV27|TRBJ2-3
CASSLGASTDTQYF
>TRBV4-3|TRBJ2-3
CASSQDRDDNRYF
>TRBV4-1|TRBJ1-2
CASSQEGTGGAQGYGYTF
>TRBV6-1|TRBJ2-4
CARSSGLGAKNNQYF
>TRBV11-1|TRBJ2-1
CASSAGLAGGFSDEQFF
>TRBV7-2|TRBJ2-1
CASSLQAGANEQFF
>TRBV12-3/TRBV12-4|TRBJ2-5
CASSRTSGGARETQYF
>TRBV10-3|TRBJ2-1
CATGTGTGVEEQFF
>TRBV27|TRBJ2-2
CASSFNRVSGELFF
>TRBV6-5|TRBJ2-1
CASSYSAGERAYNEQFF
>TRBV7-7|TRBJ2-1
CASSLAGGDNEQFF
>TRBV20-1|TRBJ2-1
CSARDVRLAGVSEQFF
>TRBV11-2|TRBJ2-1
CASSLAGGFGFF
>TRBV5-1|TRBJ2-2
CASTLVGDRYTGELFF
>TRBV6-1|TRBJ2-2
CASFRPGTGGFAGELFF